The entry below describes one T cell receptor (beta chain). Its antigen is as yet unknown. The sample comes from a study of tumor-infiltrating lymphocytes in primary liver carcinoma. Across the study: Ages ranged from 30 to 69, with HCC or mixed HCC-cholangiocarcinoma. Tumor stage was T1-T3 N0M0, and tumor size was roughly 4 to 10 cm across. Regardless of tissue type, samples showed similar yields of roughly 3.65 to 7.5 million productive TCRbeta reads.

From germline, CDR1 is SGHNT and CDR2 YENEEA. This CDR3 has 13 residues. The V end was cut by 1 base, the J end by 14 bases, with 15 bases between. General study points: There were only about 7.5-24% of top clones found in all five tumor regions.

Extraction of RNA together with DNA used about 17-30 mg of unsorted bulk tissue. Starting from 500 ng of total RNA, TCR beta cDNA was produced with a primer in the constant region. ARM-PCR, slightly modified, supplied the TCR beta libraries through three nested multiplex PCR rounds. For around 9 cycles apiece, the opening two PCR rounds ran with TRBV1-TRBV30 forward primers and a C-beta reverse primer. TCRdb fed the multiplex PCR reads into MiXCR, producing one record per CDR3 protein. The sample lists about 78,000 distinct CDR3 sequences, 60% to 75% seen once, with roughly a quarter in the top ten.

The chain combines TRBV11-3 with TRBJ2-1; D gene uncertain. This receptor was obtained from a man aged 35 to 55 with primary liver carcinoma and hepatitis B virus infection. Sequencing input: liver tumor tissue from sampling region 4. Subset meaning: tumor region T4, right-lateral pole. CDR3 sequence (DNA): TGTGCCAGCAGCTTAGGACTCTCAAATGATAAGTTCTTC. The encoded protein is CASSLGLSNDKFF.